This paragraph covers one TCR beta chain sequence. Its target is not known. These data come from a study of long-term antiretroviral therapy in people with HIV. The CDR3 contains 16 residues. Germline CDR1 and CDR2: LGHNA and YSLEER. V lost 0 bases and J lost 4; bases outside the gene matches: 8. Sequencing used immunoSEQ v3.0 at survey level. Researchers set sequencing to target 40,000-50,000 T-cell genomes per sample. Sequencing was performed with immunoSEQ multiplex PCR; in TCRdb, only in-frame clones are kept and a portion is missing. The data contain some 35,000 clones, 82% of them singletons. Findings of the study overall: Comparison with controls showed narrower CDR3 length ranges in HIV repertoires.

This sample comprised unsorted PBMCs, obtained 0.6 years after starting antiretroviral therapy. The receptor was isolated from a man aged 18 to 30 with HIV. The gene calls are TRBV4-3 and TRBJ2-7; 8 bases match TRBD1. The CDR3 loop is CASSQDLQGAPYEQYF. CDR3 bases: TGCGCCAGCAGCCAAGATTTGCAGGGGGCGCCGTACGAGCAGTACTTC.